Presented here are 30 T cell receptor beta chains from one specimen sequenced in a study of shared clonotypes between healthy human individuals. This table comes from immunoSEQ multiplex PCR, and its TCRdb copy is limited to in-frame clones, with some not included. The table shows about 600,000 clones, with roughly 79% occurring only once. The sequenced sample consisted of PBMCs. The receptors were gathered from a woman in her forties in good health. Some clones in this sample may be carry-over from other donors' samples.

A note on this clone: A far larger clone is a single base away, which makes a read error likely. This chain joins TRBV9 and TRBJ2-5; the match to TRBD1 covers 9 bases. V was clipped by 0 bases and J by 0 bases; unmatched bases: 3. The germline V gene has CDR1 SGDLS and CDR2 YYNGEE. The CDR3 is made up of 16 amino acids. CDR3 nucleotides: TGTGCCAGCAGCGTAGGGACAGGGGAACACCAAGAGACCCAGTACTTC. This sequence encodes CASSVGTGEHQETQYF. Combining the CDR3 with reference TRBV9 and TRBJ2-5 gives the whole variable domain DSGVTQTPKHLITATGQRVTLRCSPRSGDLSVYWYQQSLDQGLQFLIQYYNGEERAKGNILERFSAQQFPDLHSELNLSSLELGDSALYFCASSVGTGEHQETQYFGPGTRLLVL.

V gene TRBV2 combines with J gene TRBJ2-5; weak D call: TRBD2 (6 bases). V lost 3 bases and J lost 14, with 10 bases in between. The CDR3 runs 10 residues. Germline CDR1 SNHLY, CDR2 FYNNEI. CDR3 DNA: TGTGCCAGCAGTGATGGGGGGTTATACTTC. It specifies CASSDGGLYF.

The chain carries TRBV5-1 and TRBJ2-7; D gene unclear. Germline V CDR1 and CDR2: SGHRS, YFSETQ. Trimming removed 4 bases at V and 2 bases at J, with 16 bases between. This CDR3 contains 15 residues. As DNA, the CDR3 is TGCGCCAGCAGCCTTGGGTCTGGATTTACCTACGAGCAGTACTTC. This sequence encodes CASSLGSGFTYEQYF.

CDR3 region: CASSDRDRGPYEQYF. CDR3 DNA sequence: TGTGCCAGCAGCGACCGGGACAGGGGCCCCTACGAGCAGTACTTC. The chain carries TRBV21-1 and TRBJ2-7; whether TRBD1, the table's D call, matches the DNA was not checked. TRBV21-1 is a pseudogene. This CDR3 has 15 residues.

The gene calls are TRBV6-6 and TRBJ1-4; D gene uncertain. The V gene's germline CDR1 is MNHNY and CDR2 SVGAGI (reference sequence). The CDR3 has 15 amino acids. With 7 bases removed from V and 8 bases from J, the gap between germline ends came to 20 bases. DNA for the CDR3: TGTGCCAGCACCACTCGAGGGTCGGGAAGAGAAAAACTGTTTTTT. It codes for CASTTRGSGREKLFF.

This chain links TRBV30 with TRBJ1-2; a weak D match, TRBD1 (6 bases). Germline V lookup: CDR1 GTSNPN, CDR2 SVGIG (reference sequence). This CDR3 is 14 amino acids long. V was clipped by 5 bases and J by 4 bases, with 17 bases between them. CDR3 coding DNA: TGTGCCTGGTCGCGGGGGCGAAACCTCTATGGCTACACCTTC. Its protein product is CAWSRGRNLYGYTF. Together with reference TRBV30 and TRBJ1-2, the CDR3 gives the full variable domain: SQTIHQWPATLVQPVGSPLSLECTVEGTSNPNLYWYRQAAGRGLQLLFYSVGIGQISSEVPQNLSASRPQDRQFILSSKKLLLSDSGFYLCAWSRGRNLYGYTFGSGTRLTVV.

The genes are TRBV6-6 and TRBJ1-5; 8 bases line up with TRBD1. Germline V lookup: CDR1 MNHNY, CDR2 SVGAGI (reference sequence). V lost 6 bases and J lost 6; bases outside the gene matches: 13. The CDR3 is made up of 16 amino acids. The CDR3 DNA reads TGTGCCAGCAGCCCGGGACAGGAACTACTAGGTCAGCCCCAGCATTTT. It specifies CASSPGQELLGQPQHF.

Only one count was recorded for this clone. The J gene is TRBJ2-3, the V gene TRBV7-3; the match to TRBD1 covers 8 bases. V was pared by 5 bases and J by 4 bases, with 8 bases of the junction left unmatched. CDR1 and CDR2 (germline): SGHTA, FQGTGA. This CDR3 is built from 15 residues. For the CDR3, the DNA is TGTGCCAGCAGCCCGACAGGGGTCGGTTCAGATACGCAGTATTTT. Translated: CASSPTGVGSDTQYF.

This clone was counted only a few times. The CDR3 is CSVGGRKTDTQYF. As DNA, the CDR3 is TGCAGCGTGGGCGGGAGGAAGACAGATACGCAGTATTTT. V and J are TRBV29-1 and TRBJ2-3; TRBD2 agrees at 8 bases. CDR1 and CDR2 (germline): SQVTM, ANQGSEA. This CDR3 is built from 13 residues. Trimming removed 6 bases from V and 3 bases from J; junction bases left unmatched: 5.

The rearrangement links TRBV27 to TRBJ2-3, with D possibly TRBD2 on 6 matching bases. The CDR3 consists of 15 residues. V was trimmed by 6 bases and J by 0 bases, leaving 13 bases between them. The germline V gene has CDR1 MNHEY and CDR2 SMNVEV (reference sequence). DNA of the CDR3: TGTGCCAGCAGGATAAGCGGGTTCAGCACAGATACGCAGTATTTT. Translating gives CASRISGFSTDTQYF.

A few counts support this clone. The chain employs TRBV2 and TRBJ2-2, with TRBD1 identical over 8 bases. CDR1 is SNHLY and CDR2 is FYNNEI in the germline V gene. The CDR3 is made up of 14 amino acids. J lost 3 bases, V lost 7 bases, and 4 bases had no gene match. The CDR3 sequence is CASIGQGHTGELFF. The CDR3 DNA sequence: TGTGCCAGCATTGGACAGGGCCACACCGGGGAGCTGTTTTTT.

This clone was recorded only once. This chain links TRBV5-1 with TRBJ2-1; 10 bases map to TRBD2. The CDR3 consists of 14 residues. CDR1 and CDR2 from the germline V gene are SGHRS and YFSETQ. Trimming at V came to 4 bases and at J to 9 bases, leaving 7 bases not matched to a gene. The CDR3 protein is CASSGSGRALEQFF. For the CDR3, the DNA is TGCGCCAGCAGCGGGAGCGGGAGGGCCCTTGAGCAGTTCTTC.

The chain employs TRBV21-1 and TRBJ2-1; the table gives TRBD2 as D, unverified against the DNA. TRBV21-1 is marked as a pseudogene. This CDR3 region has 14 residues. The CDR3 DNA follows: TGTGCCAGCAGCAAAGTAGGAGGGTACAATGAGCAGTTCTTC. This codes for CASSKVGGYNEQFF.

The chain has TRBV5-5 and TRBJ2-5; TRBD2 aligns across 14 bases. With 4 bases clipped from V and 4 bases from J, the junction kept 9 bases outside the gene matches. The germline CDR1 and CDR2 sequences are SGHKS and YYEKEE (reference sequence). The CDR3 contains 17 residues. The CDR3 sequence is CASSPGTSGRNGETQYF. CDR3 in DNA: TGTGCCAGCAGCCCCGGGACTAGCGGGAGAAACGGAGAGACCCAGTACTTC.

The sample holds a few counts of this clone. Here the CDR3 DNA reads TGCAGCGTGAACCCCTCGGGACTGGGGGGTTACGAGCAGTACTTC. Amino acids: CSVNPSGLGGYEQYF. The chain has TRBV29-1 and TRBJ2-7; a weak D match, TRBD2 (6 bases). The V end lost 6 bases, the J end lost 4 bases, and 22 bases lay between the germline ends. The CDR3 length is 15 residues. Germline V lookup: CDR1 SQVTM, CDR2 ANQGSEA.

V is TRBV5-1 and J is TRBJ2-1; D is perhaps TRBD1 or TRBD2 (5 bases each). The germline CDR1 and CDR2 sequences are SGHRS and YFSETQ. The V end lost 0 bases, the J end lost 10 bases, and 8 bases lay between the germline ends. The CDR3 runs to 12 residues. CDR3 sequence reads: CASSLVGTEQFF. The CDR3 nucleotides read TGCGCCAGCAGCTTGGTGGGGACGGAGCAGTTCTTC.

J is TRBJ2-7 and V is TRBV11-2; a weak D match, TRBD2 (5 bases). The CDR3 is 14 residues long. Trimming took off 5 bases at V and 6 bases at J, with 17 bases between the two ends. Germline CDR1 is SGHAT and CDR2 is FQNNGV. DNA of the CDR3: TGTGCCAGCAGCCCGCGGACTGGAGAACTCGAGCAGTACTTC. Translating it yields CASSPRTGELEQYF. Full variable domain (rest looked up from reference TRBV11-2 and TRBJ2-7): EAGVAQSPRYKIIEKRQSVAFWCNPISGHATLYWYQQILGQGPKLLIQFQNNGVVDDSQLPKDRFSAERLKGVDSTLKIQPAKLEDSAVYLCASSPRTGELEQYFGPGTRLTVT.

This clone turned up a few times. The chain employs TRBV6-1 and TRBJ1-4; D not resolved. Germline V gene lookup returns CDR1 MNHNS and CDR2 SASEGT. V was clipped by 2 bases and J by 2 bases, with 9 bases between them. The CDR3 consists of 15 residues. CDR3 in DNA: TGTGCCAGCAGTGAAATGGGTAACACTAATGAAAAACTGTTTTTT. Its protein is CASSEMGNTNEKLFF.

The V and J genes are TRBV28 and TRBJ1-1, with 7 positions matching TRBD1. V was pared by 4 bases and J by 2 bases, with 1 base of the junction left unmatched. This CDR3 is 13 amino acids long. In germline, CDR1 is MDHEN, CDR2 SYDVKM. CDR3 in amino acids: CASSWTGNTEAFF. The CDR3 DNA is TGTGCCAGCAGTTGGACAGGCAACACTGAAGCTTTCTTT.

The V gene is TRBV14, the J gene TRBJ2-1; tentatively, D is TRBD1 (6 bases). Germline lookup yields CDR1 SGHDN and CDR2 FVKESK. The length of the CDR3 is 15 residues. The germline V and J ends were trimmed by 0 bases and 4 bases, with 10 bases remaining between them. DNA for the CDR3: TGTGCCAGCAGCCAAGATGAGGGGGTATACAATGAGCAGTTCTTC. Its protein is CASSQDEGVYNEQFF.

The chain couples TRBV30 to TRBJ2-7; 8 bases agree with TRBD1. This CDR3 region has 11 residues. CDR1 is GTSNPN and CDR2 is SVGIG in the germline V gene (reference sequence). V gave up 7 bases and J gave up 4 bases; unmatched junction bases: 3. For the CDR3, the DNA is TGTGCCTACCGGACAGGGTACGAGCAGTACTTC. Its translation: CAYRTGYEQYF.

J is TRBJ2-7 and V is TRBV11-2, with 7 bases lining up with TRBD2. The germline V gene encodes CDR1 SGHAT and CDR2 FQNNGV. The CDR3 contains 15 residues. With 2 bases clipped from V and 0 bases from J, the junction kept 4 bases outside the gene matches. In DNA form, the CDR3 reads TGTGCCAGCAGCTTACCCGGGACTACCTCCTACGAGCAGTACTTC. It codes for CASSLPGTTSYEQYF.

This clone was counted a few times. As DNA, the CDR3 is TGTGCCAGCTCGACTAGCGGGAGGGGTAACATTCAGTACTTC. It specifies CASSTSGRGNIQYF. The V and J genes are TRBV6-1 and TRBJ2-4; TRBD2 agrees at 14 bases. CDR3 length: 14 residues. Trimming cost V 8 bases and J 7 bases; bases outside gene matches: 4. The germline CDR1 and CDR2 sequences are MNHNS and SASEGT.

The J gene is TRBJ2-7, the V gene TRBV10-3; no clear D gene. CDR1 and CDR2 from the germline V gene are ENHRY and SYGVKD. There are 13 residues in the CDR3. Deletions cut 3 bases from V and 2 bases from J, with 8 bases between. Written as DNA, the CDR3 is TGTGCCATCAGTGAAGGACCGACCTACGAGCAGTACTTC. As protein: CAISEGPTYEQYF.

V gene TRBV27 combines with J gene TRBJ2-1, with D possibly TRBD1 on 5 matching bases. V was trimmed by 6 bases and J by 4 bases, leaving 7 bases between them. CDR3 length: 12 amino acids. The germline V gene has CDR1 MNHEY and CDR2 SMNVEV (reference sequence). The CDR3 coding sequence is TGTGCCAGCAGAAGGACATACAATGAGCAGTTCTTC. Its translation is CASRRTYNEQFF.

The gene calls are TRBV2 and TRBJ2-3; the match to TRBD1 covers 10 bases. This CDR3 comprises 15 residues. CDR1 and CDR2 from the germline V gene are SNHLY and FYNNEI. Trimming cost V 4 bases and J 6 bases; bases outside gene matches: 7. The CDR3 region has the DNA TGTGCCAGCAGTGTTGACAGGGGGCGCTGGGATACGCAGTATTTT. As protein: CASSVDRGRWDTQYF. Full variable domain (remainder filled in from reference TRBV2 and TRBJ2-3): EPEVTQTPSHQVTQMGQEVILRCVPISNHLYFYWYRQILGQKVEFLVSFYNNEISEKSEIFDDQFSVERPDGSNFTLKIRSTKLEDSAMYFCASSVDRGRWDTQYFGPGTRLTVL.

CDR3 region: CASMPRQGMNYGYTF. DNA for the CDR3: TGTGCCAGCATGCCTCGGCAGGGAATGAACTATGGCTACACCTTC. V usage is TRBV7-8 and J usage is TRBJ1-2, with TRBD1 as a possible D gene (5 bases). V gave up 7 bases and J gave up 2 bases, with 17 bases separating them. The CDR3 length is 15 residues. Germline assignment: CDR1 SGHVS and CDR2 FQNEAQ.

The chain links TRBV29-1 to TRBJ1-2; TRBD1 might be the D (5 bases). V was cut by 6 bases and J by 8 bases, with 19 bases left in between. This CDR3 comprises 13 residues. Germline assignment: CDR1 SQVTM and CDR2 ANQGSEA. In nucleotides, the CDR3 is TGCAGCGTCGCCCAGGGAGAGTATCGAGGCTACACCTTC. Protein product: CSVAQGEYRGYTF.

The rearrangement joins TRBV7-9 to TRBJ2-3; 7 bases are a match to TRBD2. V trimming: 5 bases; J trimming: 2 bases; junction bases outside the gene matches: 7. Germline values: CDR1 SEHNR, CDR2 FQNEAQ (reference sequence). The CDR3 spans 15 residues. The CDR3 DNA sequence: TGTGCCAGCAGCCTGATGGGAGGGGACACAGATACGCAGTATTTT. Encoded protein: CASSLMGGDTDTQYF.

This clone was picked up many times. The rearrangement joins TRBV7-9 to TRBJ2-1; D could derive from TRBD1 or TRBD2 (5 bases each). V shed 3 bases and J shed 6 bases, with 12 bases lying between them. The CDR3 has 14 residues. Per germline, CDR1 SEHNR and CDR2 FQNEAQ (reference sequence). The CDR3 reads CASSLGRFGNEQFF. The CDR3 DNA reads TGTGCCAGCAGCTTGGGACGGTTCGGCAATGAGCAGTTCTTC.